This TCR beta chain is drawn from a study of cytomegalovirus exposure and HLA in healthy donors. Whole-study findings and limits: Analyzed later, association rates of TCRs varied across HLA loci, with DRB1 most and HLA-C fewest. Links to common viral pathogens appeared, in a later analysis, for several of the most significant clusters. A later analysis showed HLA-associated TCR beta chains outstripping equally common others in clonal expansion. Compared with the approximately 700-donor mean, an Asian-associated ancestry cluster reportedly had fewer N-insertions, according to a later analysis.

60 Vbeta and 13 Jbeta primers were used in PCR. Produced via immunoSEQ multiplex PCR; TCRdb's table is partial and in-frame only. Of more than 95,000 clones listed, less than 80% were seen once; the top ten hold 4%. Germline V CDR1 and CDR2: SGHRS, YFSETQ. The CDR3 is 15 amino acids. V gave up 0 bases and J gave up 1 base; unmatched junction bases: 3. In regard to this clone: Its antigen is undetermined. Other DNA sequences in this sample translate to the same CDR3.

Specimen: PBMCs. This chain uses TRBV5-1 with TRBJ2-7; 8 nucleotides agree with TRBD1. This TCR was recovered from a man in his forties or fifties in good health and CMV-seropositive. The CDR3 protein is CASSLETGGSYEQYF. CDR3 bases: TGCGCCAGCAGCTTGGAAACAGGGGGATCCTACGAGCAGTACTTC.